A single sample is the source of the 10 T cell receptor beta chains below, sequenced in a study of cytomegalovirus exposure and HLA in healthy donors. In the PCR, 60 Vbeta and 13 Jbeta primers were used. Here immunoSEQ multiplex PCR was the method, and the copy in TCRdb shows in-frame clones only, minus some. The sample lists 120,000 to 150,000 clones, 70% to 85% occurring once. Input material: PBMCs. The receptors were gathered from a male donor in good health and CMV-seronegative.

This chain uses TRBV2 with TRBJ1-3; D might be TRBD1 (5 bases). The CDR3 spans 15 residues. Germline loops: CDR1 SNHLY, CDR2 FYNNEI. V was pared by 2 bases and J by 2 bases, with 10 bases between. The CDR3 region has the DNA TGTGCCAGCAGTGAACAGGGAACCGCTGGAAACACCATATATTTT. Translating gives CASSEQGTAGNTIYF. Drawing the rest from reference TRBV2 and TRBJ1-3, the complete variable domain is EPEVTQTPSHQVTQMGQEVILRCVPISNHLYFYWYRQILGQKVEFLVSFYNNEISEKSEIFDDQFSVERPDGSNFTLKIRSTKLEDSAMYFCASSEQGTAGNTIYFGEGSWLTVV.

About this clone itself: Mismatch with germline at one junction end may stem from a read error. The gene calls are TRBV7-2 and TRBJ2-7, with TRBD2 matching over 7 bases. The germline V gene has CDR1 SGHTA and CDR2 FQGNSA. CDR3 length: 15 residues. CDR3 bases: TGTGCCAGCAGGTTAGAAGGCGGGGGACCCTACGAGCAGTACTTC. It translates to CASRLEGGGPYEQYF. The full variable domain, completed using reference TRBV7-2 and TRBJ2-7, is GAGVSQSPSNKVTEKGKDVELRCDPISGHTALYWYRQSLGQGLEFLIYFQGNSAPDKSGLPSDRFSAERTGGSVSTLTIQRTQQEDSAVYLCASRLEGGGPYEQYFGPGTRLTVT.

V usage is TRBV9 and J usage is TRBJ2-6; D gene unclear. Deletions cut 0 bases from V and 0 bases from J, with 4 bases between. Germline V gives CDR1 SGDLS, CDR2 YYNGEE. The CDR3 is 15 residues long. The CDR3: CASSVDGSGANVLTF. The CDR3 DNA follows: TGTGCCAGCAGCGTAGACGGCTCTGGGGCCAACGTCCTGACTTTC.

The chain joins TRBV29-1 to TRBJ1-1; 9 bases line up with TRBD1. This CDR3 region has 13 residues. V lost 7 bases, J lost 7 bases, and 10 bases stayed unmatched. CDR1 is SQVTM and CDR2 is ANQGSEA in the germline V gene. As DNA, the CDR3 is TGCAGCGCCTGCCGGGACAGGGTGAATGAAGCTTTCTTT. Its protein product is CSACRDRVNEAFF.

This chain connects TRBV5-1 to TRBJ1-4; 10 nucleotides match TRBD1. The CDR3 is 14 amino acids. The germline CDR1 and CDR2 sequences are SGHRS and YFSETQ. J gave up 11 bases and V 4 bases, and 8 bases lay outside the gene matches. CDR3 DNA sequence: TGCGCCAGCAGCGTTGGGACAGGGGCGAGGAAACTGTTTTTT. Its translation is CASSVGTGARKLFF.

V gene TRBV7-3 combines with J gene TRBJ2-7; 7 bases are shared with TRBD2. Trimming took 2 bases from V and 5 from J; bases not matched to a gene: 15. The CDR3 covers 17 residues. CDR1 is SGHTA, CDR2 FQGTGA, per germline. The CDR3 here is CASSLGPTSQRSHEQYF. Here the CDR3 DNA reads TGTGCCAGCAGCTTAGGGCCGACTAGCCAGAGATCCCACGAGCAGTACTTC.

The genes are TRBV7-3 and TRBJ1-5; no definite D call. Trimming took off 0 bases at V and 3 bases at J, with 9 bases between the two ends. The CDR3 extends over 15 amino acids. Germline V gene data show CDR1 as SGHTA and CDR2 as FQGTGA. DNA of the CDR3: TGTGCCAGCAGCTTAACAGGAGTTCCCAATCAGCCCCAGCATTTT. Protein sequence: CASSLTGVPNQPQHF.

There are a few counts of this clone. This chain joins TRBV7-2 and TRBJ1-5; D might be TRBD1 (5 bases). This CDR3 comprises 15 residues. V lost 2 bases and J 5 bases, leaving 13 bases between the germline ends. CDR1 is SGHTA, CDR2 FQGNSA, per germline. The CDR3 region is CASSLMGPGHQPQHF. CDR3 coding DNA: TGTGCCAGCAGCTTAATGGGGCCAGGACATCAGCCCCAGCATTTT. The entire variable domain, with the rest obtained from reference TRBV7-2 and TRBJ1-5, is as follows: GAGVSQSPSNKVTEKGKDVELRCDPISGHTALYWYRQSLGQGLEFLIYFQGNSAPDKSGLPSDRFSAERTGGSVSTLTIQRTQQEDSAVYLCASSLMGPGHQPQHFGDGTRLSIL.

The CDR3 spells CASSLTSGWMYNEQFF. The CDR3 coding sequence is TGTGCCAGCAGCTTGACTAGCGGGTGGATGTACAATGAGCAGTTCTTC. The genes are TRBV5-6 and TRBJ2-1; 9 bases are shared with TRBD2. This CDR3 contains 16 residues. V lost 1 base, J lost 4 bases, and 6 bases stayed unmatched. CDR1 and CDR2 from the germline V gene are SGHDT and YYEEEE. The full variable domain, in which reference TRBV5-6 and TRBJ2-1 provide the parts outside the CDR3, is DAGVTQSPTHLIKTRGQQVTLRCSPKSGHDTVSWYQQALGQGPQFIFQYYEEEERQRGNFPDRFSGHQFPNYSSELNVNALLLGDSALYLCASSLTSGWMYNEQFFGPGTRLTVL.

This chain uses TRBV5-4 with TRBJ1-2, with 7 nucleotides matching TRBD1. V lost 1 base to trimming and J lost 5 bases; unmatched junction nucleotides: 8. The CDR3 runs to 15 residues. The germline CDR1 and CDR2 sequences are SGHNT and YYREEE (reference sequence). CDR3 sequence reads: CASSLQTGERYGYTF. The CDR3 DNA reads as TGTGCCAGCAGCTTGCAAACAGGGGAGCGGTATGGCTACACCTTC.